The T cell receptor (beta chain) under discussion was sequenced for a study of Ad26.COV2.S vaccination and SARS-CoV-2 variants. About the research overall: This donor came from the COV1001 trial of Ad26.COV2.S.

Specified treatment: 15 to 20 received Ad26.COV2.S at low or high dose, single or two shots; roughly 5 received placebo; per-sample allocation not given. Sample collection was performed on day 63 after the first vaccine or placebo injection. This CDR3 has 18 residues. The germline V gene encodes CDR1 MRHNA and CDR2 SNTAGT. The germline V and J ends were trimmed by 3 bases and 3 bases, with 21 bases remaining between them. This table comes from immunoSEQ multiplex PCR, and its TCRdb copy is limited to in-frame clones, with some not included. The table records around 300,000 clones, 75% to 90% of them present only once.

The chain is built from TRBV6-4 and TRBJ1-5; perhaps TRBD1 as D (6 bases). The sequencing used peripheral blood, collected in a trial of Ad26.COV2.S vaccine versus placebo. The TCR comes from a person between 18 and 65 years old who received the Ad26.COV2.S COVID-19 vaccine or a placebo. The DNA for the CDR3 is TGTGCCAGCAGTGATGACCGGAGACACAGGGATAACAATCAGCCCCAGCATTTT. This translates into CASSDDRRHRDNNQPQHF.